This T cell receptor beta chain was profiled in a study of T-cell memory formation after mild COVID-19. Regarding the study as a whole: Among CD4+ contracting clones, most were CM and EM, and CD8+ ones EMRA. Clones that shrank (day 15 to 85) were balanced CD4/CD8, whereas later expanders leaned CD4+.

This clonotype has more than one count but fewer than ten. Its antigen is unknown. Germline assignment: CDR1 MNHNY and CDR2 SVGAGI (reference sequence). The CDR3 totals 16 residues. Trimming removed 2 bases at V and 7 bases at J, with 20 bases between. Sample barcodes and UMIs were carried by the TCR alpha and TCR beta cDNA libraries that 5'RACE generated with constant-segment primers. TCRdb itself ran the 5' RACE reads through MiXCR, one entry per CDR3 protein. The profile shows a few hundred thousand distinct CDR3 sequences, roughly a fifth of them singletons. Sequenced sample: PBMCs or a T cell subset sorted from them (not recorded which). The source of this sequence is an adult woman who had mild COVID-19 (a few samples of this study predate the infection). Cell type and time point are not known. The gene calls are TRBV6-6 and TRBJ2-5; D may be TRBD1 (6 bases). In DNA, the CDR3 is TGTGCCAGCAGTTACCCTGACAGGCGTGAATCAGGGACCCAGTACTTC. As protein: CASSYPDRRESGTQYF.